Included here is one TCR beta chain sequence, with context. Its antigen remains unknown. This sample is part of a study of OX40 agonist ivuxolimab in advanced cancers. Study background: With ivuxolimab, an agonistic anti-OX40 (CD134) antibody, patients were treated. Study-wide results and limits: Low normalized T-cell clonal expansion also characterized some of the nonresponders.

Looked up from germline, CDR1 is SGHTA and CDR2 is FQGTGA. This CDR3 is built from 17 residues. The V end was cut by 5 bases, the J end by 6 bases, with 24 bases between. The method was immunoSEQ multiplex PCR; TCRdb's version includes in-frame clones alone and lacks a portion of them. This sample has 15,000 to 20,000 clones, with about 88% found just once. The sequencing here drew on CD4+ or CD8+ T cells sorted from blood, taken in a trial of the OX40 agonist ivuxolimab. The TCR comes from an adult with an advanced solid tumor such as melanoma, head and neck, liver or kidney cancer. This chain uses TRBV7-3 with TRBJ2-3; D remains unclear. The CDR3 reads CASSPRPVYVASDTQYF. The CDR3 DNA reads as TGTGCCAGCAGCCCCCGCCCCGTCTATGTGGCGTCTGATACGCAGTATTTT.